Each of the 19 T cell receptor beta chains below was sequenced from the same sample in a study of cytotoxic CD8 clonotypes in ibrutinib-treated CLL. Sequencing was performed with immunoSEQ multiplex PCR; in TCRdb, only in-frame clones are kept and a portion is missing. Of fewer than 70,000 clones listed, about 65% were seen once; the top ten hold around two fifths. The source material was PBMCs, sampled after 12 months of ibrutinib treatment. Every receptor here comes from a human donor with chronic lymphocytic leukemia.

This clone came up once. This chain joins TRBV5-1 and TRBJ2-7, with TRBD2 as a possible D gene (6 bases). From germline, CDR1 is SGHRS and CDR2 YFSETQ. The CDR3 has 16 residues. V lost 4 bases to trimming and J lost 2 bases, with 19 bases between them. The CDR3 region is CASSPSQGGAAYEQYF. CDR3 nucleotide sequence: TGCGCCAGCAGCCCCTCCCAGGGCGGGGCCGCCTACGAGCAGTACTTC.

In this sample, this clone turned up once. The J gene is TRBJ2-7, the V gene TRBV27; 8 nucleotides match TRBD1. CDR1 is MNHEY and CDR2 is SMNVEV in the germline V gene (reference sequence). This CDR3 contains 13 residues. V lost 6 bases, J lost 2 bases, and 3 bases stayed unmatched. The CDR3 DNA sequence: TGTGCCAGCAGAGACAGGGGTACCTACGAGCAGTACTTC. This translates into CASRDRGTYEQYF.

There are a few counts of this clone. The identical CDR3 is also encoded by other nucleotide sequences in the sample. The chain couples TRBV6-5 to TRBJ2-3; the D is unclear. The ends were cut back, 2 bases at V and 6 bases at J, with 3 bases in the middle. The CDR3 is made up of 11 amino acids. Germline V gives CDR1 MNHEY, CDR2 SVGAGI. The CDR3 region is CASSYGDTQYF. In DNA form, the CDR3 reads TGTGCCAGCAGTTACGGGGATACGCAGTATTTT.

This clone was seen only once. The CDR3 spells CAIAGLSNTGELFF. CDR3 bases: TGTGCCATCGCGGGACTATCGAACACCGGGGAGCTGTTTTTT. The rearrangement uses TRBV28 and TRBJ2-2, with 7 bases lining up with TRBD2. This CDR3 contains 14 residues. Germline CDR1 is MDHEN and CDR2 is SYDVKM. With 10 bases clipped from V and 0 bases from J, the junction kept 5 bases outside the gene matches. Filled out from reference TRBV28 and TRBJ2-2, the complete variable domain reads DVKVTQSSRYLVKRTGEKVFLECVQDMDHENMFWYRQDPGLGLRLIYFSYDVKMKEKGDIPEGYSVSREKKERFSLILESASTNQTSMYLCAIAGLSNTGELFFGEGSRLTVL.

This chain links TRBV29-1 with TRBJ2-5; D not certain. CDR1 and CDR2 from the germline V gene are SQVTM and ANQGSEA. This CDR3 has 13 residues. V lost 3 bases to trimming and J lost 1 base, with 9 bases between them. The CDR3 loop reads CSVEMRRQETQYF. The CDR3 DNA reads as TGCAGCGTTGAGATGAGGCGCCAAGAGACCCAGTACTTC.

This clone was recorded a few times. The chain links TRBV7-9 to TRBJ1-1, with D tentatively TRBD1 (5 bases). Per germline, CDR1 SEHNR and CDR2 FQNEAQ (reference sequence). CDR3 length: 16 amino acids. V was trimmed by 5 bases and J by 3 bases, leaving 19 bases between them. The CDR3 DNA is TGTGCCAGCAGCCAAACCGGGGACCGTCGGTACACTGAAGCTTTCTTT. As protein: CASSQTGDRRYTEAFF.

The chain couples TRBV28 to TRBJ2-6, with 8 bases matching TRBD2. The CDR3 totals 15 residues. The trim removed 5 bases at V and 2 bases at J, leaving 2 bases unmatched. Germline V gene lookup returns CDR1 MDHEN and CDR2 SYDVKM. This CDR3 is CASSQAGAGANVLTF. CDR3 nucleotides: TGTGCCAGCAGTCAAGCGGGAGCTGGGGCCAACGTCCTGACTTTC.

This clone was seen a few times. This sequence joins TRBV10-1 and TRBJ2-2; 9 nucleotides agree with TRBD2. Trimming at V came to 6 bases and at J to 4 bases, leaving 12 bases not matched to a gene. The germline gives CDR1 WNHNN, CDR2 SYGVQD (reference sequence). This CDR3 is 17 amino acids long. Here the CDR3 reads CASSPPGLAGGTGELFF. For the CDR3, the DNA is TGCGCCAGCAGCCCTCCGGGACTAGCAGGTGGCACCGGGGAGCTGTTTTTT.

This clone came up a few times. The rearrangement links TRBV9 to TRBJ1-4; D possibly corresponds to TRBD1 (6 bases). Deletions cut 3 bases from V and 4 bases from J, with 13 bases between. The CDR3 has 15 amino acids. Germline CDR1 reads SGDLS; CDR2 reads YYNGEE. CDR3 DNA: TGTGCCAGCAGCGCCGAAGGGACAAATAATGAAAAACTGTTTTTT. It translates to CASSAEGTNNEKLFF.

The chain has TRBV7-9 and TRBJ2-7, with a possible D match to TRBD1 (6 bases). The length of the CDR3 is 16 residues. Germline-derived CDR1 and CDR2 are SEHNR and FQNEAQ (reference sequence). V was shortened by 1 base and J by 5 bases, with 18 bases between the two germline ends. The CDR3 sequence is CASSLGQALSHHEQYF. DNA of the CDR3: TGTGCCAGCAGCTTAGGACAGGCTCTATCTCACCACGAGCAGTACTTC.

The chain carries TRBV5-1 and TRBJ2-7, with TRBD1 matching 7 bases. The germline CDR1 and CDR2 sequences are SGHRS and YFSETQ. Trimming removed 6 bases from V and 2 bases from J; junction bases left unmatched: 2. This CDR3 region has 12 residues. CDR3 in DNA: TGCGCCAGCAACGGACAGGCCTACGAGCAGTACTTC. This codes for CASNGQAYEQYF.

CDR3 sequence (DNA): TGTGCCAGCAGCCAAGAATGGGACAGGGACGCCAACGTCCTGACTTTC. As protein: CASSQEWDRDANVLTF. The chain employs TRBV4-2 and TRBJ2-6, with 9 bases identical to TRBD1. There are 16 residues in the CDR3. Germline CDR1 reads LGHNA; CDR2 reads YNFKEQ. After removal of 0 bases from V and 7 bases from J, the junction contained 4 bases not matched to a gene.

This sequence joins TRBV6-5 and TRBJ1-2; unclear D gene. Germline-derived CDR1 and CDR2 are MNHEY and SVGAGI. The CDR3 is 13 residues long. Trimming removed 6 bases from V and 6 bases from J, with 14 bases in between. The CDR3 DNA is TGTGCCAGCAGACGCGCCCTTGGGGATGGCTACACCTTC. Translation: CASRRALGDGYTF.

V is TRBV5-1 and J is TRBJ2-2; no clear D gene. The CDR3 runs to 15 residues. Germline values: CDR1 SGHRS, CDR2 YFSETQ. Trimming removed 0 bases from V and 2 bases from J, with 8 bases in between. The chain's CDR3 is CASSLDGPNTGELFF. CDR3 nucleotide sequence: TGCGCCAGCAGCTTGGATGGACCAAACACCGGGGAGCTGTTTTTT.

V and J are TRBV28 and TRBJ1-1, with D perhaps TRBD1 (5 bases). Germline values: CDR1 MDHEN, CDR2 SYDVKM. The CDR3 length is 14 residues. With 7 bases removed from V and 3 bases from J, the gap between germline ends came to 15 bases. CDR3 coding DNA: TGTGCCAGCAACAGACCAGGGACCGACACTGAAGCTTTCTTT. Protein sequence: CASNRPGTDTEAFF.

The chain has TRBV5-1 and TRBJ1-6, with D possibly being TRBD1 (5 bases). Germline assignment: CDR1 SGHRS and CDR2 YFSETQ. The ends were cut back, 4 bases at V and 15 bases at J, with 17 bases in the middle. The CDR3 sequence is 13 residues long. The CDR3 spells CASSPDTLSVLHF. Written as DNA, the CDR3 is TGCGCCAGCAGCCCGGACACGTTATCGGTCCTCCACTTT.

The V gene is TRBV5-1, the J gene TRBJ2-7, with D perhaps TRBD2 (6 bases). With 1 base removed from V and 2 bases from J, the gap between germline ends came to 10 bases. This CDR3 has 14 amino acids. CDR1 is SGHRS, CDR2 YFSETQ, per germline. The CDR3: CASSLSGGAYEQYF. The CDR3 nucleotides are TGCGCCAGCAGCTTGTCTGGAGGGGCCTACGAGCAGTACTTC. Filled out from reference TRBV5-1 and TRBJ2-7, the complete variable domain reads KAGVTQTPRYLIKTRGQQVTLSCSPISGHRSVSWYQQTPGQGLQFLFEYFSETQRNKGNFPGRFSGRQFSNSRSEMNVSTLELGDSALYLCASSLSGGAYEQYFGPGTRLTVT.

This clone was found a few times. The chain recombines TRBV19 with TRBJ1-5, with D possibly being TRBD1 (5 bases). Trimming cost V 3 bases and J 7 bases, with 7 bases left between them. This CDR3 comprises 12 residues. Germline V gene lookup returns CDR1 LNHDA and CDR2 SQIVND (reference sequence). CDR3 DNA sequence: TGTGCCAGTAGTATGCGGGACCAGCCCCAGCATTTT. Encoded protein: CASSMRDQPQHF. Variable domain in full (rest from reference TRBV19 and TRBJ1-5): DGGITQSPKYLFRKEGQNVTLSCEQNLNHDAMYWYRQDPGQGLRLIYYSQIVNDFQKGDIAEGYSVSREKKESFPLTVTSAQKNPTAFYLCASSMRDQPQHFGDGTRLSIL.

This sequence joins TRBV28 and TRBJ2-1; D is perhaps TRBD1 or TRBD2 (5 bases each). The V end was cut by 8 bases, the J end by 9 bases, with 20 bases between. Germline V gene sequence: CDR1 MDHEN, CDR2 SYDVKM. The CDR3 runs 14 residues. The DNA of the CDR3 is TGTGCCAGCGGGCTAGCAGGGCCCCGGGGTGAGCAGTTCTTC. Translating it yields CASGLAGPRGEQFF. Combining the CDR3 with reference TRBV28 and TRBJ2-1 gives the whole variable domain DVKVTQSSRYLVKRTGEKVFLECVQDMDHENMFWYRQDPGLGLRLIYFSYDVKMKEKGDIPEGYSVSREKKERFSLILESASTNQTSMYLCASGLAGPRGEQFFGPGTRLTVL.